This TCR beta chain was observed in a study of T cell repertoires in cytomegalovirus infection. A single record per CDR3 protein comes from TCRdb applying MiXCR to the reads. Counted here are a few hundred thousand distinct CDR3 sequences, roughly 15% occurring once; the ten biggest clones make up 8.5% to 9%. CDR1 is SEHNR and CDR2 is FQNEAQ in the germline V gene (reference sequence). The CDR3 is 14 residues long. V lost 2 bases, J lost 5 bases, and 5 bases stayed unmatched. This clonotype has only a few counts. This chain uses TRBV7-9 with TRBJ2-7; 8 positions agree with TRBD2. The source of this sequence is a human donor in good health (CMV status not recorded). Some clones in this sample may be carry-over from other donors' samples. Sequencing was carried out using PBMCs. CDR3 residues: CASSLWTSIHEQYF. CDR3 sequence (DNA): TGTGCCAGCAGCTTATGGACTAGCATCCACGAGCAGTACTTC.